The clone carrying this TCR beta chain showed up many times. Libraries of TCR beta came from iRepertoire HTBI primers plus Arm-PCR of CDR3 regions. TCRdb fed the multiplex PCR reads into MiXCR, producing one record per CDR3 protein. This sample has more than 400,000 distinct CDR3 sequences; around 15% occur once, and the top ten carry 12%. The time point was: newly diagnosed GD, antithyroid drugs for less than 3 months. The TCR library was made from RNA extracted from PBMCs. The sample comes from a study of regulatory T cells in long-lasting Graves disease. The CDR3 length is 16 residues. Germline V gene lookup returns CDR1 MDHEN and CDR2 SYDVKM. V lost 6 bases and J lost 6; bases outside the gene matches: 11. These records were also assigned to another study, of T cells in Graves' hyperthyroidism and ophthalmopathy. That study adds: Pregnant or lactating patients were excluded, as were those with uncontrolled infection or other autoimmune disease.

The sequence derives from a man in his forties with Graves disease. The genes are TRBV28 and TRBJ2-3, with 11 nucleotides matching TRBD2. The specimen comprised peripheral blood mononuclear cells (PBMCs), sampled at new diagnosis, from a patient treated with antithyroid drugs. CDR3 loop: CASRSYSGGGRDTQYF. DNA for the CDR3: TGTGCCAGCAGATCCTATAGCGGGGGGGGCAGGGATACGCAGTATTTT.